Listed here are 10 T cell receptor beta chains from one sample, sequenced in a study of Graves' ophthalmopathy and Graves' hyperthyroidism. Amplification targeted the TCR beta CDR3 regions, with RNA transcripts as the source material. Amplification began with first-round RT-PCR using HTBI primers, then second-round multiplex PCR was performed. In TCRdb, the multiplex PCR reads were re-called with MiXCR into one record per CDR3 protein. The sample records around 590,000 distinct CDR3 sequences, 35% to 45% being singletons. The sequenced material came from peripheral blood or thyroid tissue (not recorded which). The receptors derive from an adult man with Graves' hyperthyroidism.

This clonotype was seen at least ten times. The chain joins TRBV12-3 or TRBV12-4 to TRBJ1-1; weak D call: TRBD1 (6 bases). V was trimmed by 2 bases and J by 4 bases, leaving 14 bases between them. The CDR3 covers 15 residues. Here the CDR3 reads CASSLMGGVATEAFF. CDR3 sequence (DNA): TGTGCCAGCAGTTTAATGGGGGGCGTTGCCACTGAAGCTTTCTTT.

This clonotype has more than one count but fewer than ten. The gene calls are TRBV30 and TRBJ1-6, with 7 nucleotides matching TRBD1. After removal of 3 bases from V and 7 bases from J, the junction contained 3 bases not matched to a gene. Germline V gives CDR1 GTSNPN, CDR2 SVGIG (reference sequence). The CDR3 is 13 amino acids. CDR3 in amino acids: CAWRRDSNSPLHF. The CDR3 DNA reads as TGTGCCTGGAGACGGGACAGCAATTCACCCCTCCACTTT.

The table lists this clonotype with many counts. V and J are TRBV12-3 or TRBV12-4 and TRBJ1-2; possibly TRBD1 for D (6 bases). The CDR3 loop spans 17 amino acids. V was pared by 5 bases and J by 2 bases, with 21 bases between. The CDR3 spells CASSMKTGTLVNYGYTF. In DNA, the CDR3 is TGTGCCAGCAGTATGAAGACAGGCACTCTGGTCAACTATGGCTACACCTTC.

This clonotype was seen many times. The chain recombines TRBV25-1 with TRBJ1-1; possibly TRBD1 for D (5 bases). The CDR3 spans 15 residues. Germline V gives CDR1 MGHDK, CDR2 SYGVNS. V dropped 6 bases and J dropped 0 bases, with 14 bases sitting between them. The chain's CDR3 is CASSPPRGVNTEAFF. In DNA form, the CDR3 reads TGTGCCAGCAGCCCCCCTAGAGGGGTGAACACTGAAGCTTTCTTT.

This clonotype came up many times. J is TRBJ1-5 and V is TRBV7-3; TRBD1 matches at 8 bases. The CDR3 totals 20 residues. With 6 bases clipped from V and 0 bases from J, the junction kept 19 bases outside the gene matches. The germline V gene has CDR1 SGHTA and CDR2 FQGTGA. CDR3 nucleotide sequence: TGTGCCAGCAGTCGTCACACCCGGACAGGGAGGGTCGGTAGCAATCAGCCCCAGCATTTT. It specifies CASSRHTRTGRVGSNQPQHF.

This clonotype was counted ten times or more. J is TRBJ1-6 and V is TRBV20-1; D is unresolved. This CDR3 is 13 amino acids long. V lost 8 bases and J 7 bases, leaving 15 bases between the germline ends. The germline V gene has CDR1 DFQATT and CDR2 SNEGSKA (reference sequence). CDR3 region: CSLATQRNSPLHF. The CDR3 DNA reads as TGCAGTTTGGCGACCCAGAGGAATTCACCCCTCCACTTT.

This clonotype has at least ten counts. This rearrangement joins TRBV15 to TRBJ1-1, with a possible D match to TRBD1 (5 bases). CDR3 length: 13 residues. V was shortened by 8 bases and J by 0 bases, with 10 bases between the two germline ends. Per the germline V gene, CDR1 is LNHNV and CDR2 is YYDKDF (reference sequence). The CDR3 loop reads CATRRGMNTEAFF. CDR3 bases: TGTGCCACCCGGAGGGGTATGAACACTGAAGCTTTCTTT.

A word on this clonotype: Relative to the germline gene, one junction end is altered; a read error may explain this. V usage is TRBV14 and J usage is TRBJ1-1, with D possibly TRBD1 on 6 matching bases. The CDR3 sequence is 18 residues long. Germline V lookup: CDR1 SGHDN, CDR2 FVKESK. CDR3 bases: TGTGCCAGCAGCCAAGAACTAACTTGGGGGGGCCAGAACAATGAAGCTTTCTTT. Translated: CASSQELTWGGQNNEAFF. Full variable domain (rest looked up from reference TRBV14 and TRBJ1-1): EAGVTQFPSHSVIEKGQTVTLRCDPISGHDNLYWYRRVMGKEIKFLLHFVKESKQDESGMPNNRFLAERTGGTYSTLKVQPAELEDSGVYFCASSQELTWGGQNNEAFFGQGTRLTVV.

This clonotype was seen more than once but under ten times. The chain is built from TRBV28 and TRBJ2-7; D is possibly TRBD1 (5 bases). Germline V lookup: CDR1 MDHEN, CDR2 SYDVKM. The CDR3 spans 15 residues. The V and J ends lost 3 bases and 9 bases respectively, with 21 bases between them. The CDR3 loop is CASSFVSHLGASQYF. CDR3 bases: TGTGCCAGCAGTTTTGTGTCGCACTTAGGGGCGTCGCAGTACTTC. The entire variable domain, with the rest obtained from reference TRBV28 and TRBJ2-7, is as follows: DVKVTQSSRYLVKRTGEKVFLECVQDMDHENMFWYRQDPGLGLRLIYFSYDVKMKEKGDIPEGYSVSREKKERFSLILESASTNQTSMYLCASSFVSHLGASQYFGPGTRLTVT.

J is TRBJ1-6 and V is TRBV25-1; no clear D gene. CDR1 MGHDK and CDR2 SYGVNS come from the germline V gene. Trimming took 1 base from V and 7 from J, leaving 8 bases between them. This CDR3 contains 14 residues. CDR3 sequence (DNA): TGTGCCAGCAGTGAATTCGGGGAGAATTCACCCCTCCACTTT. Protein: CASSEFGENSPLHF.